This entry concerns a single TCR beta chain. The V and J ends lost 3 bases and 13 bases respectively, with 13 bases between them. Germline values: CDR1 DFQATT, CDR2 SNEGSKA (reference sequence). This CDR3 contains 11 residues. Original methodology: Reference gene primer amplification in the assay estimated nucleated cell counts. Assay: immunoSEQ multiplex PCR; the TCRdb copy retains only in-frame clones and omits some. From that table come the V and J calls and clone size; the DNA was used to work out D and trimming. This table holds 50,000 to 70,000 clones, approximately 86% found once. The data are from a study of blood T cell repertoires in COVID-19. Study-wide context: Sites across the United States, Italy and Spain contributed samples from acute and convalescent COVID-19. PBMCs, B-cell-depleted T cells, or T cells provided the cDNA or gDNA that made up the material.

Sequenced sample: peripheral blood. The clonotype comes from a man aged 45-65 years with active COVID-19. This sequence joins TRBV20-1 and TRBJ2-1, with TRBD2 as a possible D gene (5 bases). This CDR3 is CSASPTGIQFF. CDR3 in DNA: TGCAGTGCTAGTCCTACCGGGATTCAGTTCTTC.